This T cell receptor (beta chain) is drawn from a study of T cells expressing NK-cell markers. About the study: The study drew TCR beta repertoires from sorted CD3+CD56+NKG2C+, CD3+CD56+NKG2C- and CD3+CD56-NKG2C+ T cells.

After re-calling the 5' RACE reads, TCRdb lists one entry per CDR3 protein, DNA absent. Reported are around 550,000 distinct CDR3 sequences; the ten largest clones contain less than 4.5%. The CDR3 contains 15 residues. CDR1 is MGHRA and CDR2 is YSYEKL in the germline V gene. The sequencing input was blood T cells: a sorted CD56 or NKG2C T cell subset, CD4+ or CD8+ T cells, or bulk PBMC T cells (not recorded which). The V call is TRBV4-1, the J call TRBJ2-1; the TCRdb call, TRBD2, lacks DNA for checking. The clonotype was recovered from a young man in good health. CDR3 residues: CASSQRLADYNEQFF.